The sample holds many counts of the clone carrying this T cell receptor (beta chain). Its target is unknown. The TCR library protocol attached unique molecular identifiers to the individual cDNA molecules. TCRdb analysed the 5' RACE reads with MiXCR anew, one entry per CDR3 protein. The table has approximately 76,000 distinct CDR3 sequences, 9.5% to 15% seen once. The sample originates from a study of early T cells in non-severe SARS-CoV-2 infection. Across the study: Chains were unpaired, as sequencing was done on bulk RNA from unsorted whole blood. Whole-study results and caveats: Private and CD4 specificities were missed by VDJdb matching, which favored anti-spike CD8 responses.

The CDR3 has 14 amino acids. CDR1 and CDR2 from the germline V gene are SGDLS and YYNGEE. V was trimmed by 3 bases and J by 11 bases, leaving 19 bases between them. The TCR was taken from an adult who was a healthcare worker with PCR-confirmed SARS-CoV-2 infection or an uninfected control (not recorded which). The specimen sequenced was whole blood. The chain uses TRBV9 and TRBJ2-3; D is perhaps TRBD1 (6 bases). The CDR3 region is CASSADRTGPRQYF. The CDR3 region has the DNA TGTGCCAGCAGCGCCGACAGGACCGGGCCTCGGCAGTATTTT. The variable domain in full, with the rest retrieved from reference TRBV9 and TRBJ2-3, is DSGVTQTPKHLITATGQRVTLRCSPRSGDLSVYWYQQSLDQGLQFLIQYYNGEERAKGNILERFSAQQFPDLHSELNLSSLELGDSALYFCASSADRTGPRQYFGPGTRLTVL.